A selection of T cell receptor beta chains follows, all from one sample in a study of blood T cell repertoires in COVID-19. The protocol was immunoSEQ multiplex PCR, while the TCRdb copy is restricted to in-frame clones and leaves out a portion. Among roughly 180,000 clones listed, 70% to 85% were seen once. The material sequenced was peripheral blood. These receptors all stem from an elderly man with COVID-19, enrolled during active disease. Each CDR3 is given with its conserved first and last residue. Fields, in order: J gene, clone size, D gene, CDR3 length, V gene, CDR3 DNA, CDR3 protein. D genes are given only for firm matches. Clone sizes are given selectively: once, few, many, or a class where the clone is expanded.

>TRBJ2-7|once|.|13|TRBV29-1
TGCAGCGTTGAAGAGTCGAGCTCCTACGAGCAGTACTTC
CSVEESSSYEQYF
>TRBJ1-2|.|.|14|TRBV5-1
TGCGCCAGCAGCCCCCGGGGAGGCGGGTATGGCTACACCTTC
CASSPRGGGYGYTF
>TRBJ1-1|.|.|15|TRBV10-3
TGTGCCATCAGTGAGTTGGCGGGGGCGGACACTGAAGCTTTCTTT
CAISELAGADTEAFF
>TRBJ1-3|.|TRBD1|15|TRBV5-1
TGCGCCAGCAGCATACAGGGGGCTTATGGAAACACCATATATTTT
CASSIQGAYGNTIYF
>TRBJ2-7|.|TRBD1|14|TRBV6-1
TGTGCCAGCAGTGAGCGACAGGGGCTGGAAGAGCAGTACTTC
CASSERQGLEEQYF
>TRBJ2-5|.|.|13|TRBV11-1
TGTGCCAGCAGCTTGGGCCTCATGGGGACCCAGTACTTC
CASSLGLMGTQYF
>TRBJ2-5|.|TRBD1|14|TRBV5-1
TGCGCCAGCAGCTTACAGGGGGCGAAGGAGACCCAGTACTTC
CASSLQGAKETQYF
>TRBJ1-1|once|TRBD1|13|TRBV12-3/TRBV12-4
TGTGCCAGCAGGACCACAGGGGTCACTGAAGCTTTCTTT
CASRTTGVTEAFF
>TRBJ2-2|.|TRBD1|16|TRBV3-1/TRBV3-2
TGTGCCAGCAGCCCATGGGACAGGAGGAACACCGGGGAGCTGTTTTTT
CASSPWDRRNTGELFF
>TRBJ2-1|.|TRBD2|14|TRBV6-4
TGTGCCAGCAGGCCCGCCGCGTGGGAGGGAGAGCAGTTCTTC
CASRPAAWEGEQFF
>TRBJ2-3|.|.|13|TRBV5-1
TGCGCCAGCAGCTCCTCGGAGGTATATACGCAGTATTTT
CASSSSEVYTQYF
>TRBJ1-1|.|.|14|TRBV9
TGTGCCAGCAGCGTAGAGTGGGCGGGTACTGAAGCTTTCTTT
CASSVEWAGTEAFF
>TRBJ2-7|.|TRBD1|15|TRBV27
TGTGCCAGCGCTGGGACAGGGGCCCCCTCCTACGAGCAGTACTTC
CASAGTGAPSYEQYF
>TRBJ1-1|.|TRBD1|14|TRBV2
TGTGCCAGCCAGAATACCTTAGGGGGCCCTGAAGCTTTCTTT
CASQNTLGGPEAFF
>TRBJ1-2|.|TRBD1|15|TRBV11-3
TGTGCCAGCAGCTTAGATAGGGGGCAGTTTGGTGGCTACACCTTC
CASSLDRGQFGGYTF
>TRBJ2-3|.|.|13|TRBV10-3
TGTGCCATCAGTGAGTCTCCCGGAGATACGCAGTATTTT
CAISESPGDTQYF
>TRBJ2-1|.|.|15|TRBV27
TGTGCCAGCAGTTTGGAGGATTCACGGTACAATGAGCAGTTCTTC
CASSLEDSRYNEQFF
>TRBJ1-5|.|.|13|TRBV6-5
TGTGCCAGCACCCCCCCCGGCAATCAGCCCCAGCATTTT
CASTPPGNQPQHF
>TRBJ1-6|.|.|16|TRBV4-1
TGCGCCAGCAGCCTGTCCCGGACAGCCTATAATTCACCCCTCCACTTT
CASSLSRTAYNSPLHF
>TRBJ1-6|.|TRBD1|15|TRBV28
TGTGCCAGCAGTTCTCCGAGGGACAGCAATTCACCCCTCCACTTT
CASSSPRDSNSPLHF
>TRBJ1-4|.|TRBD1|14|TRBV5-6
TGTGCCAGCAGCTTGGGGGACAGGGGTGAAAAACTGTTTTTT
CASSLGDRGEKLFF
>TRBJ2-6|.|.|16|TRBV13
TGTGCCAGCAGCTCCCGACTGGACTCTGGGGCCAACGTCCTGACTTTC
CASSSRLDSGANVLTF
>TRBJ2-1|once|TRBD1|15|TRBV5-4
TGTGCCAGCAGCTTAGGGGGACAGGGGGCAGTTGAGCAGTTCTTC
CASSLGGQGAVEQFF
>TRBJ1-1|.|.|12|TRBV9
TGTGCCAGCAGCGTGATCGGGACTGAAGCTTTCTTT
CASSVIGTEAFF
>TRBJ1-4|.|.|14|TRBV5-5
TGTGCCAGCCGCTTAGGGGATGCGAACGGAAAACTGTTTTTT
CASRLGDANGKLFF
>TRBJ1-3|.|.|16|TRBV7-6
TGTGCCAGCAGCTTAGGGACTGCCAGCTCTGGAAACACCATATATTTT
CASSLGTASSGNTIYF
>TRBJ1-1|.|.|14|TRBV7-9
TGTGCCAGCAGCCCGACAGCGGGAGACACTGAAGCTTTCTTT
CASSPTAGDTEAFF
>TRBJ2-1|.|TRBD1|13|TRBV6-5
TGTGCCAGCAGTTGGGACAGGGTGAATGAGCAGTTCTTC
CASSWDRVNEQFF
>TRBJ2-5|.|TRBD2|19|TRBV15
TGTGCCACCAGCAGTTCCGTCCCGGGACTAGCGGGGGGGCTAGAGACCCAGTACTTC
CATSSSVPGLAGGLETQYF
>TRBJ1-1|.|TRBD1|15|TRBV4-2
TGTGCCAGCAGCCAAGTGCAGGGGGCGCACACTGAAGCTTTCTTT
CASSQVQGAHTEAFF
>TRBJ1-5|.|.|14|TRBV19
TGTGCCAGTAGTCCTCTGACTGCAAATCAGCCCCAGCATTTT
CASSPLTANQPQHF
>TRBJ2-2|.|.|16|TRBV6-5
TGTGCCAGCAGTTACTCGAGGCGGGGGAACACCGGGGAGCTGTTTTTT
CASSYSRRGNTGELFF
>TRBJ1-1|.|.|17|TRBV19
TGTGCCAGTAGTATAGATATCAGGGGTAGGTTGCACACTGAAGCTTTCTTT
CASSIDIRGRLHTEAFF
>TRBJ1-6|.|TRBD1|16|TRBV6-2/TRBV6-3
TGTGCCAGCAGTCAGATGGACAGGGGACCACATTCACCCCTCCACTTT
CASSQMDRGPHSPLHF
>TRBJ1-5|.|TRBD1|19|TRBV15
TGTGCCACCAGCAGATTAAAAACGGGACAGCCTATTAGCAATCAGCCCCAGCATTTT
CATSRLKTGQPISNQPQHF
>TRBJ1-1|.|TRBD1|14|TRBV29-1
TGCAGCGTTGGAGGGACAGGGGGCAGGACTGAAGCTTTCTTT
CSVGGTGGRTEAFF
>TRBJ1-5|.|TRBD1|15|TRBV9
TGTGCCAGCAGCGCGACAGGGAATAGCAATCAGCCCCAGCATTTT
CASSATGNSNQPQHF
>TRBJ1-1|.|.|14|TRBV10-1
TGCGCCACCTTTCCGACAGGCGCGAACACTGAAGCTTTCTTT
CATFPTGANTEAFF
>TRBJ2-2|.|TRBD1|16|TRBV11-3
TGTGCCAGCAGCTCCCAGAGAGGGGGCTCTACCGGGGAGCTGTTTTTT
CASSSQRGGSTGELFF
>TRBJ1-5|.|TRBD1|14|TRBV24-1
TGTGCCACCAGGAGGGGGCACGTCAATCAGCCCCAGCATTTT
CATRRGHVNQPQHF
>TRBJ1-1|.|.|12|TRBV21-1
TGTGCCATCATGACAGGGAACACTGAAGCTTTCTTT
CAIMTGNTEAFF
>TRBJ1-2|.|.|12|TRBV7-8
TGTGCCAGCAGCCGGGAGATCGGAGGCTACACCTTC
CASSREIGGYTF
>TRBJ2-1|.|TRBD2|15|TRBV9
TGTGCCAGCAGCGCTAGCGGGAGCCCCTACAATGAGCAGTTCTTC
CASSASGSPYNEQFF
>TRBJ2-2|.|.|14|TRBV6-5
TGTGCCAGCGCTGAATTAGGAGGCACCGGGGAGCTGTTTTTT
CASAELGGTGELFF
>TRBJ1-6|.|TRBD1|16|TRBV12-5
TGTGCTAGTGGTCTCGGAACCGGGACAGCCAATTCACCCCTCCACTTT
CASGLGTGTANSPLHF
>TRBJ1-2|.|.|17|TRBV7-2
TGTGCCAGCAGCTTAGCGGGTGAACTGGGGGGGCTTCGGGGCTACACCTTC
CASSLAGELGGLRGYTF
>TRBJ1-4|.|TRBD1|17|TRBV7-2
TGTGCCAGCAGCTTTGGACAGGGCCTCACGCTCCGCGAAAAACTGTTTTTT
CASSFGQGLTLREKLFF
>TRBJ1-3|.|.|13|TRBV19
TGTGCCAGTAGGGCCAACTCTGGAAACACCATATATTTT
CASRANSGNTIYF
>TRBJ2-1|.|.|16|TRBV7-2
TGTGCCAGCAGCTTAGTGGCGGGGGCCATATACAATGAGCAGTTCTTC
CASSLVAGAIYNEQFF
>TRBJ1-1|.|.|12|TRBV6-2/TRBV6-3
TGTGCCAGCAGTTACCCTTTGCGTTCAGCTTTCTTT
CASSYPLRSAFF
>TRBJ1-1|.|.|9|TRBV7-2
TGTGCCAGCAGATATGAAGCTTTCTTT
CASRYEAFF
>TRBJ2-7|.|.|13|TRBV3-1/TRBV3-2
TGTGCCAGCAGCCAAGGTTTCGTCCACGAGCAGTACTTC
CASSQGFVHEQYF
>TRBJ2-4|once|.|14|TRBV6-5
TGTGCCAGCAGTTACTCAGGGGCAGGAAACATTCAGTACTTC
CASSYSGAGNIQYF
>TRBJ1-1|.|.|15|TRBV5-1
TGCGCCAGCAGCGTACTCGGGGGTACGAGGACTGAAGCTTTCTTT
CASSVLGGTRTEAFF
>TRBJ1-4|.|.|12|TRBV12-3/TRBV12-4
TGTGCCAGCAGTTTGGGCGCGGGGTCAACGTTTTTT
CASSLGAGSTFF
>TRBJ1-5|.|.|15|TRBV7-2
TGTGCCAGCAGCTTATCTGGGAGCAACAATCAGCCCCAGCATTTT
CASSLSGSNNQPQHF